The clone carrying this TCR beta chain was observed at least ten times. TCR beta libraries were built with iRepertoire HTBI primers and Arm-PCR of CDR3 regions. In TCRdb, the multiplex PCR reads were re-called with MiXCR into one record per CDR3 protein. This sample has under 450,000 distinct CDR3 sequences, with about 12% found just once. The CDR3 runs to 14 residues. The germline V gene encodes CDR1 MGHRA and CDR2 YSYEKL. The V and J ends lost 0 bases and 7 bases respectively, with 10 bases between them. These data are taken from a study of regulatory T cells in long-lasting Graves disease. Time point in this sample: newly diagnosed GD, antithyroid drugs for less than 3 months. PBMCs were the source of the RNA used for TCR sequencing. An endocrinology department in Xi'an, China, supplied the patients. The sample also formed part of further work on T cells in Graves' hyperthyroidism and ophthalmopathy.

This chain uses TRBV4-1 with TRBJ1-5; D call uncertain. The sequences come from peripheral blood mononuclear cells (PBMCs), collected at new diagnosis, from a patient treated with antithyroid drugs. The clonotype originates from a woman aged 18-29 years with Graves disease. The CDR3 DNA follows: TGCGCCAGCAGCCAAGATCCGCCGAGCCAGCCCCAGCATTTT. Amino acid sequence: CASSQDPPSQPQHF.